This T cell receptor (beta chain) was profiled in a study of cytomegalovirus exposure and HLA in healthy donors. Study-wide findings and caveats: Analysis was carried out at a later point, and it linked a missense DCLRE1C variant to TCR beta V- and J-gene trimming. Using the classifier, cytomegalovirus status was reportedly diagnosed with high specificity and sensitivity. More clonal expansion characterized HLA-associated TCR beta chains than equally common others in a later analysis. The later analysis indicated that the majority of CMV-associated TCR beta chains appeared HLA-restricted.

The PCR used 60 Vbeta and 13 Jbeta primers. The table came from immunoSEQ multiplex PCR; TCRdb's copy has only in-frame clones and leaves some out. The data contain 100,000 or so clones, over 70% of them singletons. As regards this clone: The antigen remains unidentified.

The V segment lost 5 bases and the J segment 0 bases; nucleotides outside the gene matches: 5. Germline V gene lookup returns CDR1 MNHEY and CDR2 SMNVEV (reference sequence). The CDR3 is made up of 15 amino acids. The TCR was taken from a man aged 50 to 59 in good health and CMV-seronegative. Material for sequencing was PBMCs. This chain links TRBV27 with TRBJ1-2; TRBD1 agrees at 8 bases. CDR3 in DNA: TGTGCCAGCAGTCGCGACAGGGGTCCTAACTATGGCTACACCTTC. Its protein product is CASSRDRGPNYGYTF.